Below are 16 T cell receptor beta chains sequenced from a single sample in a study of regulatory T cells in long-lasting Graves disease. Investigators prepared the TCR beta libraries by applying iRepertoire HTBI primers and Arm-PCR of CDR3 regions. TCRdb itself ran the multiplex PCR reads through MiXCR, one entry per CDR3 protein. The sample lists roughly 400,000 distinct CDR3 sequences; over 20% were seen once. Time point here: persistent/refractory GD, antithyroid drugs over 5 years with positive TRAb. The TCR library was prepared using RNA isolated from PBMCs. The sample was peripheral blood mononuclear cells (PBMCs), taken when the disease was refractory, from a patient treated with antithyroid drugs. Receptor source: a female donor with Graves disease.

This clonotype was counted ten times or more. The chain employs TRBV2 and TRBJ1-2; D is ambiguous. From germline, CDR1 is SNHLY and CDR2 FYNNEI. CDR3 size: 13 residues. Deletions cut 1 base from V and 2 bases from J, with 5 bases between. The CDR3 protein is CASSEGQNYGYTF. The CDR3 DNA reads TGTGCCAGCAGTGAAGGTCAGAACTATGGCTACACCTTC. The whole variable domain, remainder taken from reference TRBV2 and TRBJ1-2, is EPEVTQTPSHQVTQMGQEVILRCVPISNHLYFYWYRQILGQKVEFLVSFYNNEISEKSEIFDDQFSVERPDGSNFTLKIRSTKLEDSAMYFCASSEGQNYGYTFGSGTRLTVV.

This clonotype was seen many times. The chain employs TRBV6-1 and TRBJ1-5; D is undetermined. Germline-derived CDR1 and CDR2 are MNHNS and SASEGT. Trimming took 2 bases from V and 7 from J, leaving 12 bases between them. This CDR3 has 14 amino acids. The CDR3 DNA reads TGTGCCAGCAGTGAATCGGGTGGAAGACAGCCCCAGCATTTT. It translates to CASSESGGRQPQHF.

The table lists this clonotype with many counts. The rearrangement links TRBV28 to TRBJ2-7; 8 nucleotides line up with TRBD1. The germline V gene has CDR1 MDHEN and CDR2 SYDVKM. The CDR3 length is 15 residues. After removal of 2 bases from V and 1 base from J, the junction contained 4 bases not matched to a gene. The CDR3 DNA follows: TGTGCCAGCAGTTTAGCCAGGGGGCTTTCCTACGAGCAGTACTTC. Its translation: CASSLARGLSYEQYF. The variable domain in full, completed from reference TRBV28 and TRBJ2-7, reads DVKVTQSSRYLVKRTGEKVFLECVQDMDHENMFWYRQDPGLGLRLIYFSYDVKMKEKGDIPEGYSVSREKKERFSLILESASTNQTSMYLCASSLARGLSYEQYFGPGTRLTVT.

This clonotype came up a few times. The chain is built from TRBV27 and TRBJ2-7, with D tentatively TRBD1 (6 bases). The CDR3 sequence is 14 residues long. Germline CDR1 MNHEY, CDR2 SMNVEV (reference sequence). Trimming took 3 bases from V and 0 from J, leaving 9 bases between them. The CDR3 spells CASSFLGGSYEQYF. The CDR3 nucleotides read TGTGCCAGCAGTTTCCTAGGGGGCTCCTACGAGCAGTACTTC.

The chain employs TRBV20-1 and TRBJ1-1; D is undetermined. The V and J ends lost 6 bases and 1 base respectively, with 3 bases between them. In germline, CDR1 is DFQATT, CDR2 SNEGSKA (reference sequence). The CDR3 length is 10 residues. The CDR3 loop is CSAPNTEAFF. CDR3 coding DNA: TGCAGTGCACCGAACACTGAAGCTTTCTTT.

This clonotype was picked up many times. The V gene is TRBV20-1, the J gene TRBJ1-5; D may be TRBD1 (5 bases). CDR1 is DFQATT and CDR2 is SNEGSKA in the germline V gene (reference sequence). V lost 6 bases, J lost 2 bases, and 17 bases lay in between. The CDR3 runs to 15 residues. The CDR3 sequence: CSATGAGGGNQPQHF. CDR3 coding DNA: TGCAGTGCCACCGGCGCGGGGGGGGGCAATCAGCCCCAGCATTTT.

This clonotype showed up just a few times. The gene calls are TRBV6-4 and TRBJ1-1; TRBD1 matches 8 bases. This CDR3 comprises 15 residues. The V segment lost 6 bases and the J segment 0 bases; nucleotides outside the gene matches: 6. The V gene's germline CDR1 is MRHNA and CDR2 SNTAGT. CDR3 DNA sequence: TGTGCCAGCAGCGGGACAGGCCTATTGAACACTGAAGCTTTCTTT. Translating it yields CASSGTGLLNTEAFF.

This clonotype was counted only a few times. The chain employs TRBV18 and TRBJ1-1; D possibly corresponds to TRBD1 (6 bases). The V end lost 8 bases, the J end lost 0 bases, and 13 bases lay between the germline ends. CDR3 length equals 14 residues. Looked up from germline, CDR1 is KGHSH and CDR2 is LQKENI. The CDR3 loop reads CASAGGGVNTEAFF. As DNA, the CDR3 is TGTGCCAGCGCCGGAGGGGGGGTGAACACTGAAGCTTTCTTT.

This clonotype was counted once. V and J are TRBV28 and TRBJ1-4; D is ambiguous. Germline V gene lookup returns CDR1 MDHEN and CDR2 SYDVKM. CDR3 length: 19 amino acids. Deletions cut 4 bases from V and 8 bases from J, with 29 bases between. The CDR3: CASSSSRLRTSSMREKLFF. CDR3 nucleotides: TGTGCCAGCAGTTCAAGTCGTTTGAGAACTTCCTCTATGCGAGAAAAACTGTTTTTT.

This chain connects TRBV27 to TRBJ2-4, with TRBD1 identical over 12 bases. J gave up 13 bases and V 5 bases, and 9 bases lay outside the gene matches. This CDR3 is 14 amino acids long. Germline V gene data show CDR1 as MNHEY and CDR2 as SMNVEV (reference sequence). In DNA, the CDR3 is TGTGCCAGCAGTCGCGGGACAGGGGGCCGCGACCAGTACTTC. Its translation is CASSRGTGGRDQYF.

This sequence joins TRBV19 and TRBJ1-6; D gene ambiguous. The CDR3 covers 10 residues. The germline V gene encodes CDR1 LNHDA and CDR2 SQIVND (reference sequence). The V end lost 10 bases, the J end lost 15 bases, and 13 bases lay between the germline ends. In nucleotides, the CDR3 is TGTGCCATCCCCCCGAGGCACCTCCACTTT. This translates into CAIPPRHLHF.

Turning to this clonotype: A much larger clone differs from this one at a single base, so this may be a read error. The chain uses TRBV28 and TRBJ2-2, with 7 bases lining up with TRBD1. The germline V gene has CDR1 MDHEN and CDR2 SYDVKM. The CDR3 sequence is 15 residues long. Here the CDR3 DNA reads TGTGTCAGCAGTACCGGGACAGTAAACACCGGGGAGCTGTTTTTT. Protein product: CVSSTGTVNTGELFF.

The rearrangement links TRBV10-3 to TRBJ2-2; D perhaps matches TRBD1 (6 bases). The CDR3 extends over 14 amino acids. Germline CDR1 and CDR2: ENHRY and SYGVKD. Between the trimmed V and J ends, which lost 5 bases and 0 bases, there was a span of 7 bases. In nucleotides, the CDR3 is TGTGCCATCAGTAGGGACACGAACACCGGGGAGCTGTTTTTT. It translates to CAISRDTNTGELFF.

Many counts were recorded for this clonotype. The chain combines TRBV12-3 or TRBV12-4 with TRBJ2-2; D not resolved. Deletions cut 3 bases from V and 6 bases from J, with 2 bases between. The CDR3 is made up of 11 amino acids. CDR3 coding DNA: TGTGCCAGCAGTTTCCCCGGGGAGCTGTTTTTT. Protein product: CASSFPGELFF.

The genes are TRBV5-1 and TRBJ2-2; TRBD2 aligns across 10 bases. This CDR3 spans 16 amino acids. V shed 3 bases, J shed 5 bases, and the junction held 7 bases outside the gene matches. Germline V gene sequence: CDR1 SGHRS, CDR2 YFSETQ. DNA for the CDR3: TGCGCCAGCAGCTCAACAGCGGGAGGGCCGACCGGGGAGCTGTTTTTT. It yields the protein CASSSTAGGPTGELFF. Filled out from reference TRBV5-1 and TRBJ2-2, the complete variable domain reads KAGVTQTPRYLIKTRGQQVTLSCSPISGHRSVSWYQQTPGQGLQFLFEYFSETQRNKGNFPGRFSGRQFSNSRSEMNVSTLELGDSALYLCASSSTAGGPTGELFFGEGSRLTVL.

Many counts were recorded for this clonotype. The gene calls are TRBV12-3 or TRBV12-4 and TRBJ2-7; TRBD2 matches at 9 bases. Unmatched junction bases numbered 10, after V lost 9 bases and J lost 1 base. CDR3 length equals 15 residues. CDR3 loop: CASSLAGLTSYEQYF. The CDR3 DNA sequence: TGTGCCAGTTCCCTAGCGGGACTGACTTCCTACGAGCAGTACTTC.